The T cell receptor beta chain under discussion was sequenced for a study of T cell responses to AZD1222 COVID-19 vaccine (dated by TCRdb to the early 2020s). For context, the study as a whole: A total of 233 trial participants underwent TCR sequencing, of whom 207 received two doses of AZD1222 and around 26 received two doses of the MenACWY control vaccine. Trial participants were enrolled by age into subgroups of 18-55, 56-69 and 70-plus years, and about 150, 27 and 61 TCR-sequenced participants, respectively, were included in these subgroups. Study-wide findings and limitations: The vaccine-associated CD4 TCRs covered the entire spike protein, and the dominant responses fell in regions 160-218 and 743-854. Because no day 14 peak-response samples were available, repertoires were characterized only after the peak T cell response. Reportedly, almost half of the unique spike-specific TCRs recognized epitopes lying outside the regions that are mutated in the B.1.351 and B.1.1.7 variants. After two AZD1222 doses, spike-specific TCR breadth and depth were significantly higher than at day 0 and than in MenACWY recipients. Participants were mostly white British and included more females than males, and it was suggested by the authors that clonal diversity may have been underestimated. Only five to seven AZD1222 recipients were SARS-CoV-2 seropositive at baseline, limiting conclusions about previously exposed vaccinees. In the small 56-69-year group, the increase in depth fell short of significance, most likely because of low power.

The CDR3 regions of human TCRbeta chains were subjected to immunosequencing. The paper's processing steps were these. Repertoire TCRs were matched against a reference library of SARS-CoV-2-specific TCRs generated with the MIRA antigen-specificity platform. Breadth was defined as the fraction of unique TCRs that were SARS-CoV-2-associated. Depth was defined as the fraction of total T cells that were SARS-CoV-2-associated. Each spike-specific TCR was assigned to its reactive spike region and to a CD4 or CD8 class using the MIRA data. Log10-transformed breadth and depth values were compared by one-way ANOVA with Sidak's multiple comparisons tests. TCRdb's version of the immuneACCESS table is confined to in-frame rearrangements and falls short of the full clone set. An unresolved V gene accounts for under half of the shortfall where checked; the remainder is of unknown origin. V and J calls plus clone size are reproduced from that table; the DNA served to infer D and trimming. This sample comprises 180,000 or so clones, approximately 90% of them detected only once. The ten largest clones add up to 1% to 1.5% of the sample.

For this clone: It has no known antigen specificity. One junction end does not reproduce the germline sequence, and a read error may be involved.

The intended sense of this specimen's time point label: about 28 days (+/-7) after the second vaccine dose. AZD1222 recipients whose second dose came at about 4 weeks and those whose second dose came at about 12 weeks were combined into one group, since spike-specific TCR depth and breadth did not differ between the two schedules. Vaccinee samples came from UK trials COV001 and COV002, including a single-blind randomized controlled phase 2/3 trial of AZD1222 (ChAdOx1 nCoV-19) in healthy adults. For TCRbeta chain sequencing, PBMC samples were collected from trial participants at day 0 and at day 28 after the second dose. The sequence came from an adult who received the AZD1222 COVID-19 vaccine. Source: peripheral blood, taken 28 days after the second AZD1222 dose.

The DNA reads TGTGCTAGCAGCTTAAGGCCAGGGGTAACCTTCCTAAGCAATCAGCCCCAGCATTTT. It codes for CASSLRPGVTFLSNQPQHF. The V and J genes are TRBV7-7 and TRBJ1-5; the D segment could be TRBD1, given 6 matching bases. The CDR3, from cysteine to phenylalanine, totals 19 residues. Only the CDR3 DNA stays, 57 bases, in frame from base 1. According to the germline V gene (reference sequence), CDR1 reads SSHAT and CDR2 reads FNYEAQ.